Below, 31 T cell receptor beta chains from the same sample are listed, as sequenced in a study of T cell responses to AZD1222 COVID-19 vaccine. Assay: immunoSEQ multiplex PCR; the TCRdb copy retains only in-frame clones and omits some. The sample yields around 170,000 clones, 90% seen once. This sample comprised peripheral blood, obtained on day 0 of AZD1222 vaccination. The origin of the receptors is an adult in good health.

This chain joins TRBV20-1 and TRBJ2-7; D unresolved. Trimming removed 3 bases at V and 4 bases at J, with 7 bases between. The CDR3 length is 11 residues. CDR1 and CDR2 (germline): DFQATT, SNEGSKA (reference sequence). CDR3 in amino acids: CSASPEYEQYF. CDR3 coding DNA: TGCAGTGCTAGCCCCGAATACGAGCAGTACTTC.

This sequence joins TRBV7-2 and TRBJ2-6, with D hard to call. Per germline, CDR1 SGHTA and CDR2 FQGNSA. This CDR3 contains 15 residues. The V end was cut by 5 bases, the J end by 5 bases, with 13 bases between. Here the CDR3 reads CASSLSGPRANVLTF. The CDR3 DNA reads as TGTGCCAGCAGCCTCAGTGGGCCTAGGGCCAACGTCCTGACTTTC.

In DNA, the CDR3 is TGTGCCAGCAGCTTAGGAACAGGGGGCTCTCAGCCCCAGCATTTT. Amino acid sequence: CASSLGTGGSQPQHF. V usage is TRBV11-2 and J usage is TRBJ1-5; 9 bases agree with TRBD1. J lost 6 bases, V lost 1 base, and 4 bases had no gene match. There are 15 residues in the CDR3. Germline loops: CDR1 SGHAT, CDR2 FQNNGV.

This chain joins TRBV28 and TRBJ2-7; 9 nucleotides line up with TRBD1. CDR3 size: 15 residues. V gave up 2 bases and J gave up 3 bases; unmatched junction bases: 5. Germline lookup yields CDR1 MDHEN and CDR2 SYDVKM. The CDR3 loop is CASSLGTGLGYEQYF. The CDR3 region has the DNA TGTGCCAGCAGTTTAGGGACAGGGCTCGGCTACGAGCAGTACTTC. The full variable domain, completed using reference TRBV28 and TRBJ2-7, is DVKVTQSSRYLVKRTGEKVFLECVQDMDHENMFWYRQDPGLGLRLIYFSYDVKMKEKGDIPEGYSVSREKKERFSLILESASTNQTSMYLCASSLGTGLGYEQYFGPGTRLTVT.

This clone was seen only a few times. The V and J genes are TRBV18 and TRBJ2-7; D not certain. The CDR3 extends over 12 amino acids. CDR1 is KGHSH and CDR2 is LQKENI in the germline V gene. The V gene lost 3 bases and the J gene lost 6 bases, with 9 bases spanning the gap. The CDR3 region has the DNA TGTGCCAGCTCACCGACCACGGGCGAGCAGTACTTC. It translates to CASSPTTGEQYF.

The chain carries TRBV30 and TRBJ1-4, with 10 bases matching TRBD1. This CDR3 comprises 14 residues. The junction had 9 bases not matched to a gene; V was cut back by 6 bases and J by 8 bases. Per germline, CDR1 GTSNPN and CDR2 SVGIG (reference sequence). CDR3 DNA: TGTGCCTGCCCGCCGGGACAGGGGCCCGAAAAACTGTTTTTT. Protein sequence: CACPPGQGPEKLFF.

In DNA form, the CDR3 reads TGTGCCAGCAGCCCGCTAGGGGGGCCAGATACGCAGTATTTT. This gives the protein CASSPLGGPDTQYF. The chain is built from TRBV6-1 and TRBJ2-3; D assignment may be TRBD1 or TRBD2 (6 bases each). V was pared by 6 bases and J by 4 bases, with 14 bases between. Germline V CDR1 and CDR2: MNHNS, SASEGT. This CDR3 spans 14 amino acids.

The genes are TRBV5-4 and TRBJ1-1; 7 bases line up with TRBD1. V lost 0 bases, J lost 4 bases, and 0 bases stayed unmatched. Germline V gene lookup returns CDR1 SGHNT and CDR2 YYREEE (reference sequence). The CDR3 is made up of 13 amino acids. In DNA form, the CDR3 reads TGTGCCAGCAGCTTGGACAGGGGCACTGAAGCTTTCTTT. Its protein is CASSLDRGTEAFF.

The V gene is TRBV6-5, the J gene TRBJ1-2; D uncertain. V lost 5 bases to trimming and J lost 3 bases, with 10 bases between them. There are 13 residues in the CDR3. The germline V gene encodes CDR1 MNHEY and CDR2 SVGAGI. The CDR3 DNA follows: TGTGCCAGCAGTCCCCAGCGAGACTATGGCTACACCTTC. Its protein product is CASSPQRDYGYTF.

The gene calls are TRBV2 and TRBJ2-1; D is unresolved. The CDR3 extends over 13 amino acids. Germline assignment: CDR1 SNHLY and CDR2 FYNNEI. V dropped 2 bases and J dropped 8 bases, with 10 bases sitting between them. The CDR3 protein is CASSENYPDEQFF. The CDR3 DNA sequence: TGTGCCAGCAGTGAAAACTACCCCGATGAGCAGTTCTTC.

As for this clone: A junction boundary mismatches the germline segment, possibly from a read error. The chain employs TRBV7-7 and TRBJ2-4; no reliable D call. Germline V gene data show CDR1 as SSHAT and CDR2 as FNYEAQ (reference sequence). This CDR3 has 13 amino acids. CDR3 region: CASSFRTQNIQYF. The CDR3 nucleotides read TGTGCTAGCAGCTTTAGGACCCAAAACATTCAGTACTTC.

The chain is built from TRBV7-2 and TRBJ1-1; D is perhaps TRBD1 (6 bases). V dropped 5 bases and J dropped 4 bases, with 14 bases sitting between them. Germline CDR1 is SGHTA and CDR2 is FQGNSA. CDR3 length equals 14 residues. CDR3 protein: CASSAVGGVTEAFF. As DNA, the CDR3 is TGTGCCAGCAGCGCCGTGGGGGGCGTCACTGAAGCTTTCTTT.

V and J are TRBV7-9 and TRBJ2-7, with 8 bases matching TRBD1. V lost 5 bases and J lost 2; bases outside the gene matches: 8. The CDR3 has 15 amino acids. In germline, CDR1 is SEHNR, CDR2 FQNEAQ (reference sequence). The CDR3 spells CASSNMDRAAYEQYF. The DNA for the CDR3 is TGTGCCAGCAGCAACATGGACAGGGCGGCCTACGAGCAGTACTTC.

The genes are TRBV7-6 and TRBJ2-2; D is perhaps TRBD1 or TRBD2 (6 bases each). The CDR3 runs 15 residues. CDR1 is SGHVS and CDR2 is FNYEAQ in the germline V gene. V was trimmed by 0 bases and J by 6 bases, leaving 11 bases between them. CDR3 DNA: TGTGCCAGCAGCTTAGCGAGGGGGGTCTCCGGGGAGCTGTTTTTT. Its translation is CASSLARGVSGELFF. The entire variable domain, with the rest obtained from reference TRBV7-6 and TRBJ2-2, is as follows: GAGVSQSPRYKVTKRGQDVALRCDPISGHVSLYWYRQALGQGPEFLTYFNYEAQQDKSGLPNDRFSAERPEGSISTLTIQRTEQRDSAMYRCASSLARGVSGELFFGEGSRLTVL.

This clone was counted only a few times. This sequence joins TRBV5-6 and TRBJ1-3; D not certain. Germline V gene lookup returns CDR1 SGHDT and CDR2 YYEEEE. With 0 bases removed from V and 4 bases from J, the gap between germline ends came to 14 bases. CDR3 length: 16 residues. As DNA, the CDR3 is TGTGCCAGCAGCTTGGGGCCGGGGTCATACGGAAACACCATATATTTT. The encoded protein is CASSLGPGSYGNTIYF.

This sequence joins TRBV4-3 and TRBJ1-5, with D unresolved. V lost 1 base to trimming and J lost 7 bases, with 8 bases between them. CDR3 length: 13 residues. Germline assignment: CDR1 LGHNA and CDR2 YSLEER. CDR3 region: CASSQGWGQPQHF. Here the CDR3 DNA reads TGCGCCAGCAGCCAAGGGTGGGGACAGCCCCAGCATTTT.

This chain connects TRBV18 to TRBJ1-1; D not resolved. Trimming shortened V by 3 bases and J by 6 bases, and 8 bases separated the two germline ends. From germline, CDR1 is KGHSH and CDR2 LQKENI. The CDR3 length is 12 residues. The CDR3 nucleotides are TGTGCCAGCTCACCTTTCTTAGCTGAAGCTTTCTTT. Its translation: CASSPFLAEAFF.

J is TRBJ2-3 and V is TRBV7-3; TRBD1 aligns across 9 bases. J lost 5 bases, V lost 5 bases, and 8 bases had no gene match. This CDR3 has 15 amino acids. Germline CDR1 reads SGHTA; CDR2 reads FQGTGA. The CDR3 reads CASSLGTGPQDTQYF. The CDR3 bases are TGTGCCAGCAGCCTCGGGACAGGGCCCCAAGATACGCAGTATTTT.

A single count supports this clone. The chain joins TRBV28 to TRBJ2-1; TRBD1 agrees at 9 bases. The V and J ends lost 6 bases and 7 bases, in that order; junction bases with no gene match: 10. Germline V CDR1 and CDR2: MDHEN, SYDVKM. The CDR3 runs to 15 residues. CDR3 region: CASREQGAVYNEQFF. CDR3 in DNA: TGTGCCAGCAGGGAACAGGGGGCGGTCTATAATGAGCAGTTCTTC. The full variable domain, rest sourced from reference TRBV28 and TRBJ2-1, is DVKVTQSSRYLVKRTGEKVFLECVQDMDHENMFWYRQDPGLGLRLIYFSYDVKMKEKGDIPEGYSVSREKKERFSLILESASTNQTSMYLCASREQGAVYNEQFFGPGTRLTVL.

The V gene is TRBV10-1, the J gene TRBJ2-7; D not certain. Trimming shortened V by 4 bases and J by 7 bases, and 14 bases separated the two germline ends. Germline CDR1 reads WNHNN; CDR2 reads SYGVQD (reference sequence). CDR3 size: 13 residues. The CDR3 spells CASSGSVSGEQYF. CDR3 sequence (DNA): TGCGCCAGCAGTGGCTCTGTGTCTGGGGAGCAGTACTTC.

The chain employs TRBV6-5 and TRBJ1-6, with D perhaps TRBD1 (5 bases). The CDR3 has 13 amino acids. V was shortened by 6 bases and J by 7 bases, with 10 bases between the two germline ends. Germline V gene sequence: CDR1 MNHEY, CDR2 SVGAGI. The CDR3 coding sequence is TGTGCCAGCAGGGGAGGGGACAATTCACCCCTCCACTTT. Its translation is CASRGGDNSPLHF.

The J gene is TRBJ2-3, the V gene TRBV27; D ambiguous. Germline CDR1 is MNHEY and CDR2 is SMNVEV (reference sequence). CDR3 length equals 10 residues. V lost 7 bases, J lost 5 bases, and 4 bases lay in between. In nucleotides, the CDR3 is TGTGCCAGCAAGAGAGATACGCAGTATTTT. Translation: CASKRDTQYF.

This chain uses TRBV5-1 with TRBJ2-7; D gene unclear. Trimming cost V 2 bases and J 0 bases, with 12 bases left between them. This CDR3 is 15 amino acids long. CDR1 is SGHRS, CDR2 YFSETQ, per germline. The CDR3 protein is CASSFMPVGSYEQYF. CDR3 DNA: TGCGCCAGCAGCTTCATGCCGGTGGGCTCCTACGAGCAGTACTTC. Full variable domain (remainder filled in from reference TRBV5-1 and TRBJ2-7): KAGVTQTPRYLIKTRGQQVTLSCSPISGHRSVSWYQQTPGQGLQFLFEYFSETQRNKGNFPGRFSGRQFSNSRSEMNVSTLELGDSALYLCASSFMPVGSYEQYFGPGTRLTVT.

This clone was observed a single time. The chain links TRBV19 to TRBJ2-2, with TRBD1 matching over 12 bases. V shed 4 bases, J shed 2 bases, and the junction held 5 bases outside the gene matches. The CDR3 is 17 amino acids. Germline lookup yields CDR1 LNHDA and CDR2 SQIVND (reference sequence). The CDR3 spells CASSSLGTGGNTGELFF. CDR3 DNA: TGTGCCAGTAGTAGCCTTGGGACAGGGGGCAACACCGGGGAGCTGTTTTTT. The complete variable domain, with remaining parts taken from reference TRBV19 and TRBJ2-2, reads DGGITQSPKYLFRKEGQNVTLSCEQNLNHDAMYWYRQDPGQGLRLIYYSQIVNDFQKGDIAEGYSVSREKKESFPLTVTSAQKNPTAFYLCASSSLGTGGNTGELFFGEGSRLTVL.

This clone was recorded only once. The rearrangement uses TRBV11-1 and TRBJ2-1; 8 positions match TRBD2. V shed 2 bases, J shed 6 bases, and the junction held 9 bases outside the gene matches. CDR3 size: 16 residues. Germline CDR1 SGHAT, CDR2 FQDESV (reference sequence). CDR3 region: CASSLFGLAGFNEQFF. In DNA, the CDR3 is TGTGCCAGCAGCTTATTTGGGCTAGCGGGCTTCAATGAGCAGTTCTTC. The whole variable domain, remainder taken from reference TRBV11-1 and TRBJ2-1, is EAEVAQSPRYKITEKSQAVAFWCDPISGHATLYWYRQILGQGPELLVQFQDESVVDDSQLPKDRFSAERLKGVDSTLKIQPAELGDSAMYLCASSLFGLAGFNEQFFGPGTRLTVL.

This chain connects TRBV20-1 to TRBJ2-7; TRBD2 agrees at 9 bases. With V trimmed by 3 bases and J by 1 base, 7 bases remained unmatched. CDR1 and CDR2 (germline): DFQATT, SNEGSKA (reference sequence). CDR3 length equals 15 residues. In DNA, the CDR3 is TGCAGTGCTAGTGGAGCGGGGGGACAGTCCTACGAGCAGTACTTC. Translation: CSASGAGGQSYEQYF.

The chain carries TRBV4-3 and TRBJ2-1, with D maybe TRBD1 (6 bases). Per germline, CDR1 LGHNA and CDR2 YSLEER. CDR3 length: 17 amino acids. Trimming removed 0 bases at V and 4 bases at J, with 16 bases between. CDR3 protein: CASSQEMETGDYNEQFF. CDR3 bases: TGCGCCAGCAGCCAAGAGATGGAGACAGGCGATTACAATGAGCAGTTCTTC.

This clone showed up just once. The sample holds other DNA sequences that translate to the same CDR3. This chain connects TRBV9 to TRBJ1-1; D is uncertain. The CDR3 runs 13 residues. Germline V lookup: CDR1 SGDLS, CDR2 YYNGEE. With 2 bases removed from V and 1 base from J, the gap between germline ends came to 6 bases. The CDR3 DNA reads TGTGCCAGCAGCGTGGTTCGGAACACTGAAGCTTTCTTT. Residues: CASSVVRNTEAFF.

This chain links TRBV15 with TRBJ1-3; a possible D gene is TRBD1 (6 bases). The CDR3 has 14 residues. V dropped 7 bases and J dropped 0 bases, with 10 bases sitting between them. The germline gives CDR1 LNHNV, CDR2 YYDKDF (reference sequence). The chain's CDR3 is CATNQGSSGNTIYF. DNA for the CDR3: TGTGCCACCAATCAGGGGAGCTCTGGAAACACCATATATTTT.

This clone appeared a few times. This chain uses TRBV6-2 or TRBV6-3 with TRBJ1-6; unclear D gene. This CDR3 has 19 amino acids. Trimming removed 0 bases from V and 2 bases from J, with 17 bases in between. The germline CDR1 and CDR2 sequences are MNHEY and SVGEGT. The CDR3 loop is CASSYSTASGGTYNSPLHF. In nucleotides, the CDR3 is TGTGCCAGCAGTTACTCCACCGCAAGCGGAGGGACCTATAATTCACCCCTCCACTTT.

The chain combines TRBV28 with TRBJ1-1; possible D gene TRBD1, 5 bases. The germline V gene has CDR1 MDHEN and CDR2 SYDVKM. This CDR3 comprises 12 residues. The V and J ends lost 2 bases and 10 bases respectively, with 11 bases between them. CDR3 loop: CASSLITRGAFF. Written as DNA, the CDR3 is TGTGCCAGCAGTTTAATAACGAGGGGAGCTTTCTTT.